This entry lists 4 T cell receptor beta chains sequenced from one sample in a study of cytomegalovirus exposure and HLA in healthy donors. The primer mix had 60 Vbeta and 13 Jbeta primers. Using immunoSEQ multiplex PCR, the repertoire was profiled, and TCRdb retains in-frame clones only, with some absent. In the table there are approximately 150,000 clones, around 77% of which are singletons. The specimen was PBMCs. The receptor source for this set is a woman aged 30 to 39 in good health and CMV-seronegative.

The chain carries TRBV11-2 and TRBJ2-7, with 9 nucleotides matching TRBD1. From germline, CDR1 is SGHAT and CDR2 FQNNGV. The trim removed 1 base at V and 3 bases at J, leaving 16 bases unmatched. The CDR3 sequence is 19 residues long. The CDR3 region is CASSLVRDRAPSGFYEQYF. Here the CDR3 DNA reads TGTGCCAGCAGCTTAGTCCGGGACAGGGCCCCATCGGGGTTCTACGAGCAGTACTTC.

The chain employs TRBV6-1 and TRBJ2-2, with D possibly matching TRBD1 (6 bases). Germline V gene lookup returns CDR1 MNHNS and CDR2 SASEGT. The V gene lost 8 bases and the J gene lost 6 bases, with 13 bases spanning the gap. The CDR3 spans 13 residues. The chain's CDR3 is CASGYRVAGELFF. The CDR3 nucleotides read TGTGCCAGCGGATACAGGGTTGCCGGGGAGCTGTTTTTT.

The chain carries TRBV19 and TRBJ1-2; 9 bases map to TRBD1. Unmatched junction bases numbered 7, after V lost 6 bases and J lost 5 bases. CDR3 length: 14 residues. Germline CDR1 reads LNHDA; CDR2 reads SQIVND (reference sequence). The CDR3 loop reads CASSNRDRVYGYTF. The CDR3 DNA reads as TGTGCCAGTAGCAACCGGGACAGGGTATATGGCTACACCTTC.

This clone was detected only a few times. The rearrangement links TRBV11-2 to TRBJ2-5; a possible D gene is TRBD1 (6 bases). Trimming cost V 4 bases and J 4 bases, with 10 bases left between them. The CDR3 runs to 13 residues. CDR1 and CDR2 (germline): SGHAT, FQNNGV. The CDR3 region has the DNA TGTGCCAGCAGCTCCTGGACAGCAGAGACCCAGTACTTC. Its translation is CASSSWTAETQYF.